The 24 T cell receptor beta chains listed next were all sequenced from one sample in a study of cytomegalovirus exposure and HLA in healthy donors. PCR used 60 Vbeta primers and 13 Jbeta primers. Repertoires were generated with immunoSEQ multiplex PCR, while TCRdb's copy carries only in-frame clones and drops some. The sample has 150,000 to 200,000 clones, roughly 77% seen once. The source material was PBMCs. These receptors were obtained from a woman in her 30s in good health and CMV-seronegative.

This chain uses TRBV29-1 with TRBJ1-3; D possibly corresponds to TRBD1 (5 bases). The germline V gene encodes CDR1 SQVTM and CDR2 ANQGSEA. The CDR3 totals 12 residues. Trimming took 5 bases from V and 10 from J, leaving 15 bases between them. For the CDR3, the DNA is TGCAGCGTTTTGGAGGGGTATGAAACCATATATTTT. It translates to CSVLEGYETIYF.

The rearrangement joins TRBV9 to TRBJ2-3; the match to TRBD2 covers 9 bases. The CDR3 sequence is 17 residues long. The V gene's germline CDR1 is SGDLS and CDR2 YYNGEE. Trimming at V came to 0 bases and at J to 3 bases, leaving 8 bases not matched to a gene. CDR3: CASSVAPAGGPTDTQYF. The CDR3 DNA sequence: TGTGCCAGCAGCGTAGCTCCGGCGGGGGGGCCGACAGATACGCAGTATTTT.

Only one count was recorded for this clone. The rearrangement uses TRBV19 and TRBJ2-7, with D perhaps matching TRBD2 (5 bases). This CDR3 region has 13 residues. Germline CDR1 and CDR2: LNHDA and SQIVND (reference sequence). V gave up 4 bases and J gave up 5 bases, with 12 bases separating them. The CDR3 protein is CASSKGPRDEQYF. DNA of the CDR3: TGTGCCAGTAGTAAGGGCCCGAGGGACGAGCAGTACTTC.

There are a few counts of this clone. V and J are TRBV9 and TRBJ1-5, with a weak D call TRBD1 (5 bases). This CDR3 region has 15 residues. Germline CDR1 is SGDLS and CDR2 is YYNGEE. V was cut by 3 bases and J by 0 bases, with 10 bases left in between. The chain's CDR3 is CASSGGGTSNQPQHF. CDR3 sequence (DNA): TGTGCCAGCAGCGGGGGAGGGACTAGCAATCAGCCCCAGCATTTT. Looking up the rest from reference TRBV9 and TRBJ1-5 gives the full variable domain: DSGVTQTPKHLITATGQRVTLRCSPRSGDLSVYWYQQSLDQGLQFLIQYYNGEERAKGNILERFSAQQFPDLHSELNLSSLELGDSALYFCASSGGGTSNQPQHFGDGTRLSIL.

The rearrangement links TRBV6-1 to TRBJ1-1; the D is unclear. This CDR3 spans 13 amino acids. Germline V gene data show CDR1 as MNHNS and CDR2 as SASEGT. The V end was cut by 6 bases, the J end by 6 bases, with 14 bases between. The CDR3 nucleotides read TGTGCCAGCAGCCCCACGGGGAGGGCTGAAGCTTTCTTT. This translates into CASSPTGRAEAFF.

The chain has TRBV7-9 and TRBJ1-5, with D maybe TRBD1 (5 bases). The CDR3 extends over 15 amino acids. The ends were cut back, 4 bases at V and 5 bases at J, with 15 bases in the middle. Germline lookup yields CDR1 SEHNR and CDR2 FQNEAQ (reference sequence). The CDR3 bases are TGTGCCAGCAGCTCTCACCGGGCGGGGGATCAGCCCCAGCATTTT. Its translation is CASSSHRAGDQPQHF.

The CDR3 nucleotides are TGCGCCAGTACGGGACTAGCGGGGTCAGGGGCAGAGACCCAGTACTTC. This sequence encodes CASTGLAGSGAETQYF. This chain connects TRBV5-1 to TRBJ2-5, with TRBD2 matching over 13 bases. The germline V gene has CDR1 SGHRS and CDR2 YFSETQ. The CDR3 totals 16 residues. J was trimmed by 4 bases and V by 8 bases; bases with no gene match: 11.

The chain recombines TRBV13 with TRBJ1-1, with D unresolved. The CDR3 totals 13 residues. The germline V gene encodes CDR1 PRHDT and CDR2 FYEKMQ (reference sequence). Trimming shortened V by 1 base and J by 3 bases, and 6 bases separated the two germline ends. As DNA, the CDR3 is TGTGCCAGCAGCTTAGAAGAGGACACTGAAGCTTTCTTT. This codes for CASSLEEDTEAFF.

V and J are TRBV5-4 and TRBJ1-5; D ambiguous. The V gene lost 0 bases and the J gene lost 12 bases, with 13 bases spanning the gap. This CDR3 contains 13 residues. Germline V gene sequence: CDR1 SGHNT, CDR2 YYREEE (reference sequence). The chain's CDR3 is CASSLAHGEDQHF. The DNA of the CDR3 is TGTGCCAGCAGCTTGGCCCACGGGGAGGACCAGCATTTT.

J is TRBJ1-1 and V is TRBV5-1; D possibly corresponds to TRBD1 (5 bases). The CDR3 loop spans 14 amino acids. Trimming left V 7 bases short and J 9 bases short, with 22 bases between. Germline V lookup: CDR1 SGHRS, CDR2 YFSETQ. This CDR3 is CASGGLGSEGKAFF. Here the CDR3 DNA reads TGCGCCAGCGGGGGACTCGGCAGTGAAGGGAAAGCTTTCTTT. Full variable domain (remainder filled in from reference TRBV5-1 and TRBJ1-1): KAGVTQTPRYLIKTRGQQVTLSCSPISGHRSVSWYQQTPGQGLQFLFEYFSETQRNKGNFPGRFSGRQFSNSRSEMNVSTLELGDSALYLCASGGLGSEGKAFFGQGTRLTVV.

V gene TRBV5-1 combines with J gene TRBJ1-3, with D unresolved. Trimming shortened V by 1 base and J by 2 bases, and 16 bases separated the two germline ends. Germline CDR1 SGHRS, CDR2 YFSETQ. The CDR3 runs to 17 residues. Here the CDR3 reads CASSLNGQSHTGNTIYF. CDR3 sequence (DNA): TGCGCCAGCAGCTTGAATGGCCAGTCCCATACTGGAAACACCATATATTTT.

CDR3 sequence: CASSLDSRGSDTQYF. DNA for the CDR3: TGCGCCAGCAGCTTGGACTCGCGGGGGTCAGATACGCAGTATTTT. The V gene is TRBV5-1, the J gene TRBJ2-3; 7 bases agree with TRBD2. CDR3 length equals 15 residues. V trimming: 0 bases; J trimming: 4 bases; junction bases outside the gene matches: 5. Germline loops: CDR1 SGHRS, CDR2 YFSETQ.

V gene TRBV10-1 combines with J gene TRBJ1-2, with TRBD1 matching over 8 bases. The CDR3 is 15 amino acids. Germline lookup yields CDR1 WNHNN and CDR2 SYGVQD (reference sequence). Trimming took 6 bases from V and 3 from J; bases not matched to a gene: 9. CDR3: CASRGKMGQDYGYTF. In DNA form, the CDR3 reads TGCGCCAGCAGAGGCAAAATGGGACAGGACTATGGCTACACCTTC.

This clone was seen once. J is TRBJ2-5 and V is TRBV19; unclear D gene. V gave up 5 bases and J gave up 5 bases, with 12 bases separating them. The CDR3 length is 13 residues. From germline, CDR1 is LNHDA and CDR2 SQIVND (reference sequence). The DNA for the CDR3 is TGTGCCAGTAGTCCTAGTGGAAGGGAGACCCAGTACTTC. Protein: CASSPSGRETQYF.

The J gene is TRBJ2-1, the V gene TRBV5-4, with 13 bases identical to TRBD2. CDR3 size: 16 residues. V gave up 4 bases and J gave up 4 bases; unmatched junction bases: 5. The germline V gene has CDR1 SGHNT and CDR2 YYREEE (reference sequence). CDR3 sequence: CASSPGTSGAYNEQFF. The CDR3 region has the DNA TGTGCCAGCAGCCCCGGGACTAGCGGGGCATACAATGAGCAGTTCTTC.

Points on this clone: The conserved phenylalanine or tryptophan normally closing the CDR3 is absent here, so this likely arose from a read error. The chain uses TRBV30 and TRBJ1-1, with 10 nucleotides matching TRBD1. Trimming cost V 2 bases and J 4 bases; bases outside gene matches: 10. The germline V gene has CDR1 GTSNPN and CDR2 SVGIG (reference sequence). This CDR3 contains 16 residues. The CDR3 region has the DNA TGTGCCTGGAGTCACCGGGACAGGGGATGGAGCACTGAAGCTTTCCTT. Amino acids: CAWSHRDRGWSTEAFL.

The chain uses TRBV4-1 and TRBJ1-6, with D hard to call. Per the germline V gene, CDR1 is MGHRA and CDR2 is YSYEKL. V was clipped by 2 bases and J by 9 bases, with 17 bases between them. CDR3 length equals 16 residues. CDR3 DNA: TGCGCCAGCAGCCAAACTGAACCGAAGAGTGGTTCACCCCTCCACTTT. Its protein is CASSQTEPKSGSPLHF.

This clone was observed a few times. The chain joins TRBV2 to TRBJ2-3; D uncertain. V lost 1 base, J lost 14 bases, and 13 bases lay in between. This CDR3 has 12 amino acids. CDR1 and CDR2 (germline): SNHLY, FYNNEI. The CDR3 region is CASSEVHIQWYF. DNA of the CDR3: TGTGCCAGCAGTGAAGTACACATCCAATGGTATTTT.

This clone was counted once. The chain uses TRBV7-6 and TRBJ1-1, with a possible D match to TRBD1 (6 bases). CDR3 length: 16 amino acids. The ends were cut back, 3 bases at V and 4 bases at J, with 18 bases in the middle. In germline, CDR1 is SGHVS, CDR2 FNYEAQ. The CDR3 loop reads CASSFDTRGWRTEAFF. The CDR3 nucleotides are TGTGCCAGCAGCTTTGACACCAGGGGTTGGCGCACTGAAGCTTTCTTT.

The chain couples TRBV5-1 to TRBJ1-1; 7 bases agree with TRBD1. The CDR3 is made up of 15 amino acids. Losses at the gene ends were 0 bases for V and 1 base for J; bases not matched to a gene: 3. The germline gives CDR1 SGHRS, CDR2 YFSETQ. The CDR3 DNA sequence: TGCGCCAGCAGCTTGGGAGACAGGGCGAACACTGAAGCTTTCTTT. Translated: CASSLGDRANTEAFF.

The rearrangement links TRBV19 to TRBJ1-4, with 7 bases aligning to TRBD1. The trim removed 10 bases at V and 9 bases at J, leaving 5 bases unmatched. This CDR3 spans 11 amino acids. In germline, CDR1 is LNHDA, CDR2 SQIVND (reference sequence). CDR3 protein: CATWTGQKLFF. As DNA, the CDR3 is TGTGCCACCTGGACAGGTCAAAAACTGTTTTTT.

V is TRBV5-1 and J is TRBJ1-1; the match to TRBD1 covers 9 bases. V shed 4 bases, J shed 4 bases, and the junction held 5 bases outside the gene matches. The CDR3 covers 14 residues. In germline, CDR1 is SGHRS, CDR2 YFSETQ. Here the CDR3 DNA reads TGCGCCAGCAGCGGACAGGGGATGAGCACTGAAGCTTTCTTT. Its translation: CASSGQGMSTEAFF.

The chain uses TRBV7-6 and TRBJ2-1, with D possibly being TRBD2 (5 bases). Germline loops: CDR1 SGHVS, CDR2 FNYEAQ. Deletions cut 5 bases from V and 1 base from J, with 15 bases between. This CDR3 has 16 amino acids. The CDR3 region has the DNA TGTGCCAGCAGCCCGGCTCTAGCTGGGTCCTACAATGAGCAGTTCTTC. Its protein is CASSPALAGSYNEQFF.

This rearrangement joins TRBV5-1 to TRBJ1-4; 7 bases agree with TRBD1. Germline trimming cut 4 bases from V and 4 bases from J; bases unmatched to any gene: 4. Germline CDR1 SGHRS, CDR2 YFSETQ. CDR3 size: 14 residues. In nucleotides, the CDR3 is TGCGCCAGCAGCCCGCGGGACAGTAATGAAAAACTGTTTTTT. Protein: CASSPRDSNEKLFF.